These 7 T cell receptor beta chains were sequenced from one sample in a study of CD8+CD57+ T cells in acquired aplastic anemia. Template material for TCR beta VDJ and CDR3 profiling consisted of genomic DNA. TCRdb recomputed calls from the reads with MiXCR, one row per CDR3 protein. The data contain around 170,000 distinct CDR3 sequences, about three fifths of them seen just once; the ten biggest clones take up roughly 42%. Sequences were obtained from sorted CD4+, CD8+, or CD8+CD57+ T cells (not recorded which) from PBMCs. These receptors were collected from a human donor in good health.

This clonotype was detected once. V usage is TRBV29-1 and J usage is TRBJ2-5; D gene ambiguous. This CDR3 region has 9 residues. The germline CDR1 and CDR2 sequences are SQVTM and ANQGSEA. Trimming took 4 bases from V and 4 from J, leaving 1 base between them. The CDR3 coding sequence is TGCAGCGTTGGAGAGACCCAGTACTTC. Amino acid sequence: CSVGETQYF. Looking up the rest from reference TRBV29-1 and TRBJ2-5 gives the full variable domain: SAVISQKPSRDICQRGTSLTIQCQVDSQVTMMFWYRQQPGQSLTLIATANQGSEATYESGFVIDKFPISRPNLTFSTLTVSNMSPEDSSIYLCSVGETQYFGPGTRLLVL.

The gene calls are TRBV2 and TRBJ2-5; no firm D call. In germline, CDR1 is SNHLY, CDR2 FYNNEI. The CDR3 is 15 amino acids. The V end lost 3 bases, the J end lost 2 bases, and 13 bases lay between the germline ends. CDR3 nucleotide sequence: TGTGCCAGCAGTGAGATTAAGGGTCCGCAAGAGACCCAGTACTTC. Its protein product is CASSEIKGPQETQYF.

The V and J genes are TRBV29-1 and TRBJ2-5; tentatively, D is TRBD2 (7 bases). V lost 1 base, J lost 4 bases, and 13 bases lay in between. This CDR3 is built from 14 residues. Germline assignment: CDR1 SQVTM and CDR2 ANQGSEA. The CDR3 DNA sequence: TGCAGCGTTGAAGTTTTCGGGGGGCTAGAGACCCAGTACTTC. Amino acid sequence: CSVEVFGGLETQYF.

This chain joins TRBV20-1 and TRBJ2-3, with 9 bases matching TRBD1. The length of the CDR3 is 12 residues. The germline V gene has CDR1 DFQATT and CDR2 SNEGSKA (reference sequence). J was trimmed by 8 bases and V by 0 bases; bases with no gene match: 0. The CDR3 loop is CSAREDRGTQYF. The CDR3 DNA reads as TGCAGTGCTAGAGAGGACAGGGGTACGCAGTATTTT.

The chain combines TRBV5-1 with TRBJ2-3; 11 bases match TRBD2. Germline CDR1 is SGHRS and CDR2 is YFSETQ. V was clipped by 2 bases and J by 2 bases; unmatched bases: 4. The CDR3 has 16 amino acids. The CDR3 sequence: CASSFASGGITDTQYF. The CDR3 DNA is TGCGCCAGCAGCTTTGCTAGCGGGGGGATCACAGATACGCAGTATTTT.

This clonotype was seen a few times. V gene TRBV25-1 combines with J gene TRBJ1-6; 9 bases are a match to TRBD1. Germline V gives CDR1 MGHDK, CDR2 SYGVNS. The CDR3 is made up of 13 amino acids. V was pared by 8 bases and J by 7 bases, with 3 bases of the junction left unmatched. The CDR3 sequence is CASAGTGNSPLHF. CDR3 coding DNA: TGTGCCAGCGCTGGGACAGGGAATTCACCCCTCCACTTT.

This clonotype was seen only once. The CDR3 sequence: CSARYGTAGYTEAFF. The CDR3 nucleotides are TGCAGTGCTCGATACGGGACAGCGGGGTACACTGAAGCTTTCTTT. This chain joins TRBV20-1 and TRBJ1-1; TRBD1 aligns across 7 bases. J was trimmed by 3 bases and V by 5 bases; bases with no gene match: 12. The CDR3 runs 15 residues. Germline V gene data show CDR1 as DFQATT and CDR2 as SNEGSKA (reference sequence).